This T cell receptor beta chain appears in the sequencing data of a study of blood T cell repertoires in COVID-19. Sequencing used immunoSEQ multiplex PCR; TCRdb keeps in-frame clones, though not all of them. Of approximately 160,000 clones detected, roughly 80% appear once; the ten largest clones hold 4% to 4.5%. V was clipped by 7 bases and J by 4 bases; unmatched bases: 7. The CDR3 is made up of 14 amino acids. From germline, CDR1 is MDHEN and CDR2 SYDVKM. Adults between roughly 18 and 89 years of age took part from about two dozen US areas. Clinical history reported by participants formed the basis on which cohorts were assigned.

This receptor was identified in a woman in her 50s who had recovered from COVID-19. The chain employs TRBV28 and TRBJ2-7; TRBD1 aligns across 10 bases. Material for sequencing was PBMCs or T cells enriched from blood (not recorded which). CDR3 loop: CASNPGQGTYEQYV. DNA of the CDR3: TGTGCCAGCAACCCGGGACAGGGGACGTACGAGCAGTACGTC.